The 9 T cell receptor beta chains presented below share a single source sample, sequenced in a study of T cells in Graves' hyperthyroidism and ophthalmopathy. Using RNA transcripts as the source, TCR beta CDR3 regions were amplified. The TCR CDR3 first-round RT-PCR relied on the HTBI primer set. TCRdb passed the multiplex PCR reads through MiXCR, listing each CDR3 protein once. The repertoire consists of fewer than 700,000 distinct CDR3 sequences, with about 16% occurring once and the leading ten covering 3% to 4%. Input material: blood. These receptors were taken from a woman aged 25 to 39 with Graves' hyperthyroidism.

In regard to this clonotype: This clone may be a read error of a much larger clone one base away. This chain joins TRBV28 and TRBJ2-4; D is unresolved. The CDR3 has 15 residues. From germline, CDR1 is MDHEN and CDR2 SYDVKM. CDR3 in amino acids: CTSSLAGTGGNIQYF. The CDR3 nucleotides are TGTACCAGCAGTTTAGCAGGAACCGGCGGAAACATTCAGTACTTC.

At least ten counts were recorded for this clonotype. This chain connects TRBV28 to TRBJ1-5, with D perhaps TRBD1 (6 bases). Germline V lookup: CDR1 MDHEN, CDR2 SYDVKM. Trimming left V 7 bases short and J 5 bases short, with 9 bases between. The CDR3 extends over 12 amino acids. The CDR3 nucleotides are TGTGCCAGCACTAGGGGGGATCAGCCCCAGCATTTT. Translation gives CASTRGDQPQHF.

In this sample, this clonotype turned up a few times. This chain connects TRBV7-9 to TRBJ1-2, with 11 bases that match TRBD1. V trimming: 5 bases; J trimming: 7 bases; junction bases outside the gene matches: 6. The CDR3 totals 14 residues. Germline V CDR1 and CDR2: SEHNR, FQNEAQ (reference sequence). CDR3 nucleotides: TGTGCCAGCAGCCGTACCGGGACAGGGGGTGGCTACACCTTC. Its protein is CASSRTGTGGGYTF.

The chain recombines TRBV5-6 with TRBJ1-1; TRBD1 is a possible D gene (6 bases). The CDR3 is 14 amino acids. Germline assignment: CDR1 SGHDT and CDR2 YYEEEE. The V end lost 4 bases, the J end lost 6 bases, and 16 bases lay between the germline ends. The CDR3 loop reads CASSRQTGRPEAFF. CDR3 nucleotides: TGTGCCAGCAGCCGACAGACAGGTCGCCCTGAAGCTTTCTTT. The variable domain in full, with the rest retrieved from reference TRBV5-6 and TRBJ1-1, is DAGVTQSPTHLIKTRGQQVTLRCSPKSGHDTVSWYQQALGQGPQFIFQYYEEEERQRGNFPDRFSGHQFPNYSSELNVNALLLGDSALYLCASSRQTGRPEAFFGQGTRLTVV.

This clonotype occurred a few times. The CDR3 sequence is CASSFNRASGNTIYF. In DNA form, the CDR3 reads TGTGCCAGCAGCTTTAACAGGGCCTCTGGAAACACCATATATTTT. V usage is TRBV13 and J usage is TRBJ1-3, with D possibly matching TRBD1 (6 bases). The CDR3 has 15 residues. The V gene's germline CDR1 is PRHDT and CDR2 FYEKMQ (reference sequence). V was pared by 3 bases and J by 0 bases, with 9 bases between.

A word on this clonotype: This sequence may be a read error, since a much larger clone differs from it by one base. This chain connects TRBV6-1 to TRBJ2-1; D is possibly TRBD2 (5 bases). The V end was cut by 7 bases, the J end by 2 bases, with 12 bases between. CDR1 is MNHNS, CDR2 SASEGT, per germline. The CDR3 has 14 residues. CDR3 loop: CASTERAPYNEQFF. The CDR3 DNA reads TGTGCCAGCACCGAGAGGGCGCCCTACAATGAGCAGTTCTTC.

On this clonotype itself: A single base separates this from a much larger clone, so it may be a read error. V is TRBV29-1 and J is TRBJ2-7; 13 bases are shared with TRBD2. Per the germline V gene, CDR1 is SQVTM and CDR2 is ANQGSEA. The CDR3 contains 13 residues. J was trimmed by 8 bases and V by 7 bases; bases with no gene match: 8. The CDR3, as DNA: TGCAGCGCCAGACTAGCGGGAGGCCACAAGCAGTACTTC. Translated, it gives CSARLAGGHKQYF.

As for this clonotype: Mismatch with germline at one junction end may stem from a read error. The chain joins TRBV3-1 to TRBJ1-1; weak D call: TRBD1 (6 bases). The CDR3 is 14 residues long. Germline V CDR1 and CDR2: LGHDT, YNNKEL (reference sequence). The CDR3 DNA reads as TGTGCCAGCAGCCAAGAAACAGGGAACACTGTAGCTTTCTTT. Translated, it gives CASSQETGNTVAFF.

This clonotype was counted ten times or more. The chain joins TRBV7-2 to TRBJ1-1; D is possibly TRBD1 (6 bases). The V and J ends lost 1 base and 8 bases respectively, with 8 bases between them. CDR3 length equals 12 residues. Per the germline V gene, CDR1 is SGHTA and CDR2 is FQGNSA. For the CDR3, the DNA is TGTGCCAGCAGCTTAGGAGGACAGGAAGCTTTCTTT. Its translation is CASSLGGQEAFF.